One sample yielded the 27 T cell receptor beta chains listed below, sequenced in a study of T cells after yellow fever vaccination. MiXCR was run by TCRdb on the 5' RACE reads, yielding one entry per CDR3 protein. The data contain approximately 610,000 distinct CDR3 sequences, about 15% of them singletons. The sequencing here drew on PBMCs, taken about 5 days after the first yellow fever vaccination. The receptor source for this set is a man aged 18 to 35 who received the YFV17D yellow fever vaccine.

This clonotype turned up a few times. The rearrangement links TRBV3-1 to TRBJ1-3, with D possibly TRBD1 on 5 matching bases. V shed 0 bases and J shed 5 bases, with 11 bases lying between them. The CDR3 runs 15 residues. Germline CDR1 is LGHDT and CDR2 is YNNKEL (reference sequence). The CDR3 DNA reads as TGTGCCAGCAGCCAAGACGCCAGGGCTCGAAACACCATATATTTT. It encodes CASSQDARARNTIYF.

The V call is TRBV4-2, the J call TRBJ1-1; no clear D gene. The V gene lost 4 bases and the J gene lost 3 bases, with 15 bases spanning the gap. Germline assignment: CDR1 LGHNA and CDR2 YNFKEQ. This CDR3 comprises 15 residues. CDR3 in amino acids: CASSRILDKYTEAFF. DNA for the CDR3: TGTGCCAGCAGCCGAATCCTGGATAAGTACACTGAAGCTTTCTTT.

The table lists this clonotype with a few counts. CDR3 region: CASSLALDYEQYF. In DNA form, the CDR3 reads TGTGCCAGCAGCTTAGCGCTTGATTACGAGCAGTACTTC. This chain uses TRBV7-6 with TRBJ2-7; D unclear. V gave up 0 bases and J gave up 4 bases, with 7 bases separating them. Germline CDR1 is SGHVS and CDR2 is FNYEAQ. This CDR3 spans 13 amino acids.

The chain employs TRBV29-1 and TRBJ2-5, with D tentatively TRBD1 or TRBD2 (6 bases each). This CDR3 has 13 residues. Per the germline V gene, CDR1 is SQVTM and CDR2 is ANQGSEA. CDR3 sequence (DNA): TGCAGATCATTAGGGGGGAGGCGAGAGACCCAGTACTTC. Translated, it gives CRSLGGRRETQYF.

CDR3 nucleotide sequence: TGTGCCAGCAGTTCCAGGGGTCTCGAGAGGACTGAAGCTTTCTTT. Protein: CASSSRGLERTEAFF. The chain has TRBV27 and TRBJ1-1; D is perhaps TRBD1 (6 bases). The CDR3 consists of 15 residues. Trimming cost V 4 bases and J 5 bases, with 17 bases left between them. Germline CDR1 is MNHEY and CDR2 is SMNVEV (reference sequence).

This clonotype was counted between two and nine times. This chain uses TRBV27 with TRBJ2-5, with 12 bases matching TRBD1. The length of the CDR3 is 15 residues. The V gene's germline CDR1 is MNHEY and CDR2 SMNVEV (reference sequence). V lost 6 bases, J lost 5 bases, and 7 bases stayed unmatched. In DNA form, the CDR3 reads TGTGCCAGCAGCCCAAGGGACAGGGGGCGGGAGACCCAGTACTTC. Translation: CASSPRDRGRETQYF.

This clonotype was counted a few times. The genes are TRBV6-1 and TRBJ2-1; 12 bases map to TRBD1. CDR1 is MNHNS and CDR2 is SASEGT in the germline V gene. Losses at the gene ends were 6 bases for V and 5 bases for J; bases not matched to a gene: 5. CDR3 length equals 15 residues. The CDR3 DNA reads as TGTGCCAGCAGCCGCGGGACAGGGGGCCACAATGAGCAGTTCTTC. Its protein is CASSRGTGGHNEQFF.

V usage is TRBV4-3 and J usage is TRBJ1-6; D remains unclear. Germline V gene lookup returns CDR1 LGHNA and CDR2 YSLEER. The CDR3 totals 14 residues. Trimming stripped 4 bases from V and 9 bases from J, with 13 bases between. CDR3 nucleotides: TGCGCCAGCAGCCCCCGGGGTCTGAGTTCACCCCTCCACTTT. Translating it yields CASSPRGLSSPLHF.

In DNA form, the CDR3 reads TGTGCCAGCAGCTCCCAGGGGGCCCGGTCCTACGAGCAGTACGTC. Protein product: CASSSQGARSYEQYV. The chain joins TRBV12-3 or TRBV12-4 to TRBJ2-7; 8 bases match TRBD1. V lost 6 bases and J lost 1; bases outside the gene matches: 8. The CDR3 extends over 15 amino acids.

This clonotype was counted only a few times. CDR3 sequence (DNA): TGTGCCAGCAGCCCAGAGGGAGGGCCTGGGACCGGGGAGCTGTTTTTT. Translating gives CASSPEGGPGTGELFF. This chain joins TRBV9 and TRBJ2-2; 7 nucleotides match TRBD2. This CDR3 spans 16 amino acids. V lost 4 bases, J lost 5 bases, and 11 bases stayed unmatched. CDR1 and CDR2 (germline): SGDLS, YYNGEE.

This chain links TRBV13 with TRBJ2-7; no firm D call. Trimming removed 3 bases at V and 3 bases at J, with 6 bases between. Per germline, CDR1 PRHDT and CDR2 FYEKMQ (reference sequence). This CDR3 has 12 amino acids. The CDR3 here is CASSFHLYEQYF. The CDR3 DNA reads TGTGCCAGCAGCTTTCATCTCTACGAGCAGTACTTC.

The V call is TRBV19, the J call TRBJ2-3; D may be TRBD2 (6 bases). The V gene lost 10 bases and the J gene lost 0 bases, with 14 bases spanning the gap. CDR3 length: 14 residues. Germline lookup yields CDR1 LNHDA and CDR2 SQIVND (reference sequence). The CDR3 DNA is TGTGCCAAGGATCGCGGGGCTAGCACAGATACGCAGTATTTT. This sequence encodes CAKDRGASTDTQYF.

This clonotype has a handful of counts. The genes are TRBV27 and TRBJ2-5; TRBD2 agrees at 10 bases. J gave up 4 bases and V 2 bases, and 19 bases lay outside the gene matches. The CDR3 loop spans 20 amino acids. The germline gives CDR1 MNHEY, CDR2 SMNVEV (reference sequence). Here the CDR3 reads CASSLRGRLAGDFVAETQYF. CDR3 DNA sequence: TGTGCCAGCAGTTTAAGGGGTAGGCTAGCGGGGGATTTCGTCGCAGAGACCCAGTACTTC.

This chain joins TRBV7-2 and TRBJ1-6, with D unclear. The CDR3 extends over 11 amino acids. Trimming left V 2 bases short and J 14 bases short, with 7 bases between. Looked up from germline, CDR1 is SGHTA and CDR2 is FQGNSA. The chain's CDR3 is CASSLLFTLHF. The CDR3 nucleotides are TGTGCCAGCAGCTTACTCTTTACCCTCCACTTT.

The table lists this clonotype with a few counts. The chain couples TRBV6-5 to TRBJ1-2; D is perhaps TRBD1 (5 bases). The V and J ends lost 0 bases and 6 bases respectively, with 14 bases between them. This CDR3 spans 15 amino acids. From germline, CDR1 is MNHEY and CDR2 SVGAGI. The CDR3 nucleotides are TGTGCCAGCAGTTACTCCGCCGGACAAGGTGATGGCTACACCTTC. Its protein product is CASSYSAGQGDGYTF.

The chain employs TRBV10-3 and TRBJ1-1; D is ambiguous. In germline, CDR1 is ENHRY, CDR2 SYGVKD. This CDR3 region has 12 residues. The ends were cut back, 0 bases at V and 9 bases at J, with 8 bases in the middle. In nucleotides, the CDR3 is TGTGCCATCAGTGAGTCGGAGCGTAAAGCTTTCTTT. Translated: CAISESERKAFF.

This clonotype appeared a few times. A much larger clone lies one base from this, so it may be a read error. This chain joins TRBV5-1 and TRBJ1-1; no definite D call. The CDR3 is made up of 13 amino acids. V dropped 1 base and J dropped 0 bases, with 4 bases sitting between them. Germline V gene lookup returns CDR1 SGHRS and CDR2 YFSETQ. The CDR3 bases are TGCGCCAGCAGCTTGTGGGTGAACACTGAAGCTTTCTTT. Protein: CASSLWVNTEAFF.

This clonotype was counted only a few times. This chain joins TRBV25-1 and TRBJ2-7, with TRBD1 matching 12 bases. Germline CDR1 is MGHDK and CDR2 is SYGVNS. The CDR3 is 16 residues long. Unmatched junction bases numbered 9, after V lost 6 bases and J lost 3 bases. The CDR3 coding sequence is TGTGCCAGCAGGTCCCCCGGGACAGGGGGCATCTACGAGCAGTACTTC. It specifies CASRSPGTGGIYEQYF.

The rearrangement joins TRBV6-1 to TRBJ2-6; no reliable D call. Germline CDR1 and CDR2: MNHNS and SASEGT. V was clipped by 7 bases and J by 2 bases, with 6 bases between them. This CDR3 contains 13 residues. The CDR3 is CASTPTGANVLTF. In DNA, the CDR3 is TGTGCCAGCACGCCGACTGGGGCCAACGTCCTGACTTTC.

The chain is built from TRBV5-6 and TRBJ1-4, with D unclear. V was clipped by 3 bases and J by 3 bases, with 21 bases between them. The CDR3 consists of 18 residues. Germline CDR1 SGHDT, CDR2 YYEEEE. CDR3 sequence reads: CASSSGLNTLASNEKLFF. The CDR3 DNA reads TGTGCCAGCAGCTCCGGACTAAACACTCTCGCATCTAATGAAAAACTGTTTTTT.

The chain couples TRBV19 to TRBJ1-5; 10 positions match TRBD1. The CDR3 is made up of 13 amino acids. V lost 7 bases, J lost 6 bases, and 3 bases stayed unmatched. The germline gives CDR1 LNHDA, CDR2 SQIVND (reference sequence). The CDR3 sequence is CASTGTGVQPQHF. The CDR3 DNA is TGTGCCAGTACCGGGACAGGGGTTCAGCCCCAGCATTTT. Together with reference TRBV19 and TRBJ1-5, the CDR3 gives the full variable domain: DGGITQSPKYLFRKEGQNVTLSCEQNLNHDAMYWYRQDPGQGLRLIYYSQIVNDFQKGDIAEGYSVSREKKESFPLTVTSAQKNPTAFYLCASTGTGVQPQHFGDGTRLSIL.

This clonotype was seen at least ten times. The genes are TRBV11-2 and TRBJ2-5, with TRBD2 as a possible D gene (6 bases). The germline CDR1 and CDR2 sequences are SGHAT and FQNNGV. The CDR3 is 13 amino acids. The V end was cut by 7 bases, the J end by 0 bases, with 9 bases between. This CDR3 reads CASNLAHQETQYF. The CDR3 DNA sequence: TGTGCCAGCAATCTAGCGCACCAAGAGACCCAGTACTTC.

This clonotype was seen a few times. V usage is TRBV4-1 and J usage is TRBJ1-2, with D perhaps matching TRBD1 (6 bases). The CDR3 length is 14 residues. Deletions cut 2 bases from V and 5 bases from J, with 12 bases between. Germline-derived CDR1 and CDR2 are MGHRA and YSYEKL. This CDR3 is CASSQPDRRYGYTF. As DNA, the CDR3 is TGCGCCAGCAGCCAACCCGACAGGAGGTATGGCTACACCTTC.

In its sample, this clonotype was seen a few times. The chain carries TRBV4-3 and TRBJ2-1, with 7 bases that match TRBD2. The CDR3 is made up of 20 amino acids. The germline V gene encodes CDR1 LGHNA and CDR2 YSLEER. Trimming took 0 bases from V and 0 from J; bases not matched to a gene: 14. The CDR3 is CASSQDARRGSSYSYNEQFF. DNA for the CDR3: TGCGCCAGCAGCCAAGATGCGAGGCGGGGGTCCTCCTACTCCTACAATGAGCAGTTCTTC.

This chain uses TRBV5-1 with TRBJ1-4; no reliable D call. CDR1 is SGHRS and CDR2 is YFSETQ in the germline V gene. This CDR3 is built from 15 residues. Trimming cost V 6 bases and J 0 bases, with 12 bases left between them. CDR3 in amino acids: CASTTGSTTNEKLFF. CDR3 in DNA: TGCGCCAGCACCACCGGATCGACAACTAATGAAAAACTGTTTTTT.

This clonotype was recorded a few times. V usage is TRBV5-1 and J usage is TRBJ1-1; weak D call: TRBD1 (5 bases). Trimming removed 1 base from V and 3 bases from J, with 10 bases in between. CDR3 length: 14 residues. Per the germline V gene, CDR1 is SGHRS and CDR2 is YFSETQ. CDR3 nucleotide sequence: TGCGCCAGCAGCTTGCAGGGTCAGGACACTGAAGCTTTCTTT. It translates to CASSLQGQDTEAFF.

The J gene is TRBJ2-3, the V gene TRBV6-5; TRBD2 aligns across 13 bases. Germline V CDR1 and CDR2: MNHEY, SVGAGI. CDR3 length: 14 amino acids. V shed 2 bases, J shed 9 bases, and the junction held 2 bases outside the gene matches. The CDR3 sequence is CASSYRGLAGTQYF. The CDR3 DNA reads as TGTGCCAGCAGTTACCGGGGACTAGCGGGGACGCAGTATTTT.